This is a list of T cell receptor beta chains from one sample in a study of cytomegalovirus exposure and HLA in healthy donors. Measured with immunoSEQ multiplex PCR; TCRdb has only the in-frame clones, and not every one. The sample holds over 130,000 clones, around two thirds seen once. Sequenced sample: PBMCs. Every receptor here comes from a male donor in good health and CMV-seronegative. Each CDR3 is given with its conserved first and last residue. Fields, in order: V gene, clone size, J gene, D gene, CDR3 DNA, CDR3 protein. A D gene is named only where the DNA matches it firmly. Clone size is shown for a subset of rows, as once, few, many or a class of expanded clone.

TRBV6-1,-,TRBJ1-6,TRBD1,TGTGCCAGCAGTGAAGCGGGACAGGGGAACTCACCCCTCCACTTT,CASSEAGQGNSPLHF
TRBV28,-,TRBJ1-6,TRBD1,TGTGCCAGCAGTTTTAGACAGGGGGATAATTCACCCCTCCACTTT,CASSFRQGDNSPLHF
TRBV18,-,TRBJ2-5,-,TGTGCCAGCTCACCCCAAGACAGGTCCAAGACCCAGTACTTC,CASSPQDRSKTQYF
TRBV2,-,TRBJ2-5,TRBD2,TGTGCCAGCGTACTAACAAGCGGGGCCGGGACCCAGTACTTC,CASVLTSGAGTQYF
TRBV6-1,few,TRBJ2-7,TRBD2,TGTGCCAGCAGTGAAATGGGGGGGGAGCCCTACGAGCAGTACTTC,CASSEMGGEPYEQYF
TRBV2,-,TRBJ2-5,TRBD2,TGTGCCAGCAGCAAAGCGGGACTCCCGGGTGAGACCCAGTACTTC,CASSKAGLPGETQYF
TRBV6-6,few,TRBJ2-7,TRBD1,TGTGCCAGCAGCGGACAGGCGAGCTCCTACGAGCAGTACTTC,CASSGQASSYEQYF
TRBV7-2,-,TRBJ1-5,-,TGTGCCAGCAGCACAGGCGGGATCCGGGCCCAGCATTTT,CASSTGGIRAQHF
TRBV28,-,TRBJ2-7,-,TGTGCCAGCAGCAACGACAGCCCAGCTTTCTACGAGCAGTACTTC,CASSNDSPAFYEQYF
TRBV5-6,-,TRBJ1-2,TRBD1,TGTGCCAGCAGCTTAGGGACAGGGTTGAACTATGGCTACACCTTC,CASSLGTGLNYGYTF
TRBV12-5,-,TRBJ2-3,TRBD2,TGTGCTAGTGGTTTGGTACCCCTTGGACTAGCGGGGGGGCGTCGTGGCACAGATACGCAGTATTTT,CASGLVPLGLAGGRRGTDTQYF
TRBV11-2,few,TRBJ2-1,-,TGTGCCAGCAGCTCCCTTAGTAATGAGCAGTTCTTC,CASSSLSNEQFF
TRBV7-2,few,TRBJ2-6,-,TGTGCCAGCAGCCCCACCCACAGGGCTGGGGCCAACGTCCTGACTTTC,CASSPTHRAGANVLTF
TRBV27,-,TRBJ2-1,-,TGTGCCAGCAGTTTAGTCGGCAATGAGCAGTTCTTC,CASSLVGNEQFF
TRBV5-1,-,TRBJ2-1,TRBD2,TGCGCCAGCAGACAGACCGGGACTAGCAATGAGCAGTTCTTC,CASRQTGTSNEQFF
TRBV7-2,once,TRBJ2-7,TRBD2,TGTGCCAGCAGCTTAGATTCCAAGCGGGGGGGGAGCTCCTACGAGCAGTACTTC,CASSLDSKRGGSSYEQYF
TRBV4-3,few,TRBJ1-3,-,TGCGCCAGCAGCCAAGATATAAGGGGGTTGAGAAACACCATATATTTT,CASSQDIRGLRNTIYF
TRBV28,-,TRBJ2-1,-,TGTGCCAGCCTCTCCTACAATGAGCAGTTCTTC,CASLSYNEQFF
TRBV28,once,TRBJ1-1,TRBD1,TGTGCCAGCAGTCTAGGGCAGGGGGCCGGTGAAGCTTTCTTT,CASSLGQGAGEAFF
TRBV9,-,TRBJ2-7,TRBD2,TGTGCCAGCAGCCTCGGACTAGCGGGGACGTACGAGCAGTACTTC,CASSLGLAGTYEQYF
TRBV9,few,TRBJ2-3,TRBD2,TGTGCCAGCAGCGTAGATCCGGGGGGGATCACAGATACGCAGTATTTT,CASSVDPGGITDTQYF
TRBV6-5,few,TRBJ2-2,TRBD2,TGTGCCAGCAGTTACTCGAGTAGCGGGGGGGCGGGGGAGCTGTTTTTT,CASSYSSSGGAGELFF
TRBV5-1,-,TRBJ1-4,TRBD1,TGCGCCAGCAGCCCACGACTGACAGGGGATGAAAAACTGTTTTTT,CASSPRLTGDEKLFF
TRBV9,-,TRBJ1-2,TRBD1,TGTGCCAGCAGCGTAGATCCCCGGGACAGGGAGTATGGCTACACCTTC,CASSVDPRDREYGYTF
TRBV5-4,-,TRBJ2-3,TRBD1,TGTGCCAGCAGAGGTCAGGGGGCGCCCACAGATACGCAGTATTTT,CASRGQGAPTDTQYF
TRBV11-2,few,TRBJ2-7,-,TGTGCCAGCAGCCCCCTTGCCTACGAGCAGTACTTC,CASSPLAYEQYF
TRBV5-1,-,TRBJ2-5,TRBD2,TGCGCCAGCAGCTTGGGGACTAGCGGGGGGGCCAGGGAGACCCAGTACTTC,CASSLGTSGGARETQYF
TRBV30,-,TRBJ1-3,-,TGTGCCTGGAGTGTAGGGGGTATCGGAAACACCATATATTTT,CAWSVGGIGNTIYF
TRBV5-4,-,TRBJ2-1,TRBD2,TGTGCCAGCAGCCCCTGGACTAGCGGGGATAATGAGCAGTTCTTC,CASSPWTSGDNEQFF
TRBV6-4,few,TRBJ1-1,-,TGTGCCAGCAGTGACGGCGGGGGGACTGAAGCTTTCTTT,CASSDGGGTEAFF
TRBV6-1,-,TRBJ2-3,TRBD2,TGTGCCAGCAGCTCCGGGACTAGCCTCACAGATACGCAGTATTTT,CASSSGTSLTDTQYF
TRBV27,-,TRBJ1-3,-,TGTGCCAGCACCAATTTTTTTAAATATAGGACAGATATAGGAAACACCATATATTTT,CASTNFFKYRTDIGNTIYF
TRBV7-9,-,TRBJ1-2,-,TGTGCCAGCAGTGCCGGGACAAACTCCTATGGCTACACCTTC,CASSAGTNSYGYTF
TRBV9,few,TRBJ1-2,TRBD1,TGTGCCAGCAGCGCCTGGACAGGGGGCTATGGCTACACCTTC,CASSAWTGGYGYTF
TRBV29-1,-,TRBJ1-3,TRBD1,TGCAGCGTGGCGGACAGGGGGTCAGGAAACACCATATATTTT,CSVADRGSGNTIYF
TRBV15,-,TRBJ2-7,-,TGTGCCACCAGCAGAGGACGGGGGATAGGCCTCGAGCAGTACTTC,CATSRGRGIGLEQYF
TRBV15,-,TRBJ1-5,TRBD1,TGTGCCACCAGCAGGAGACAGGGGAATCAGCCCCAGCATTTT,CATSRRQGNQPQHF
TRBV28,-,TRBJ2-5,TRBD1,TGTGCCAGCAGTTCGCCGGACAGGGCAGAGACCCAGTACTTC,CASSSPDRAETQYF
TRBV27,-,TRBJ2-7,-,TGTGCCAGCAGTGTGGGTTTGGGCTCTTGGGACGAGCAGTACTTC,CASSVGLGSWDEQYF
TRBV4-1,few,TRBJ1-2,-,TGCGCCAGCAGCCAAGATCCGACAGAAAACTATGGCTACACCTTC,CASSQDPTENYGYTF
TRBV6-6,-,TRBJ1-1,-,TGTGCCAGCACCTCCTCGAGACATGGGAACACTGAAGCTTTCTTT,CASTSSRHGNTEAFF